The rows below give T cell receptor beta chains drawn from one sample of a study of early T cells in non-severe SARS-CoV-2 infection. TCRdb redid the calling of the 5' RACE reads with MiXCR, one entry per CDR3 protein. The data show 25,000 to 30,000 distinct CDR3 sequences, 3.5% to 4.5% seen once. Material: whole blood. The receptor source for this set is an adult who was a healthcare worker with PCR-confirmed SARS-CoV-2 infection or an uninfected control (not recorded which). Each CDR3 is given with its conserved first and last residue. Each record gives: J gene, D gene, V gene, clone size, CDR3 DNA, CDR3 protein. The D gene is left open where the match is weak. The size of a clone is reported for some rows only, either as once, few or many, or as a class for expanded clones.

>TRBJ2-3|-|TRBV18|many
TGTGCCAGCTCACCCTCACTCACAGATACGCAGTATTTT
CASSPSLTDTQYF
>TRBJ1-2|-|TRBV29-1|-
TGCAGCGTTGAAGAAGGTTGGGGCTACACCTTC
CSVEEGWGYTF
>TRBJ2-7|TRBD1|TRBV29-1|many
TGCAGCGTGGTCACCGGGACAGGGGGCTACGAGCAGTACTTC
CSVVTGTGGYEQYF
>TRBJ2-1|TRBD2|TRBV7-2|many
TGTGCCAGCAGCTTACTAGCGGGGGGGTATAATGAGCAGTTCTTC
CASSLLAGGYNEQFF
>TRBJ2-1|-|TRBV10-1|few
TGCGCCAGCAGTACGGGACTGGGGCGAGTCGATGAGCAGTTCTTC
CASSTGLGRVDEQFF
>TRBJ2-1|-|TRBV11-2|many
TGTGCCAGCAGTCCGACTTACAATGAGCAGTTCTTC
CASSPTYNEQFF
>TRBJ2-6|TRBD1|TRBV10-2|many
TGCGCCAGCAGTGCGCAGGGGGCCTCCTCTGGGGCCAACGTCCTGACTTTC
CASSAQGASSGANVLTF
>TRBJ2-5|-|TRBV7-3|few
TGTGCCAGCAGCTCCACCGGTGTGGGGGAGACCCAGTACTTC
CASSSTGVGETQYF
>TRBJ1-2|-|TRBV12-3/TRBV12-4|many
TGTGCCAGCATCAAGGGGGGGGTTAACTATGGCTACACCTTC
CASIKGGVNYGYTF
>TRBJ2-1|TRBD2|TRBV18|many
TGTGCCAGCTCACCTGCCGCTAGCGGGGCCCGCTCCTACAATGAGCAGTTCTTC
CASSPAASGARSYNEQFF
>TRBJ2-7|TRBD2|TRBV12-3/TRBV12-4|-
TGTGCCAGCAGTGAAGGACTAGCGTTCTACGAGCAGTACTTC
CASSEGLAFYEQYF
>TRBJ1-5|-|TRBV6-6|many
TGTGCCAGCAGTTTCCAGGTTCTTACGCCGAATCAGCCCCAGCATTTT
CASSFQVLTPNQPQHF
>TRBJ2-3|-|TRBV7-6|many
TGTGCCAGCAGCTTATTTCAGCCTACCAGCACAGATACGCAGTATTTT
CASSLFQPTSTDTQYF
>TRBJ2-1|TRBD2|TRBV5-1|many
TGCGCCAGCAGCCCTAGCGGGGGGACCTCCTACAATGAGCAGTTCTTC
CASSPSGGTSYNEQFF
>TRBJ1-6|TRBD1|TRBV7-2|many
TGTGCCAGCAGCTACGACAGGGGGCCCTCACCCCTCCACTTT
CASSYDRGPSPLHF
>TRBJ2-2|TRBD2|TRBV7-2|medium-sized
TGTGCCAGCAGCTTATGGGGAGGGCAAGCCGGGGAGCTGTTTTTT
CASSLWGGQAGELFF
>TRBJ1-5|-|TRBV19|many
TGTGCCAGTAGTCGTCCGGGGGGAAGAGATCAGCCCCAGCATTTT
CASSRPGGRDQPQHF
>TRBJ1-5|-|TRBV7-2|many
TGTGCCAGCAGCTTAGGAGGGGGTGGCAATCAGCCCCAGCATTTT
CASSLGGGGNQPQHF
>TRBJ2-7|-|TRBV19|many
TGTGCCAGTTCGTCTCGGGAATTCCGTAACGAGCAGTACTTC
CASSSREFRNEQYF
>TRBJ1-2|-|TRBV11-2|many
TGTGCCAGCAGCTTAGATCGAACAAGGGGCTACACCTTC
CASSLDRTRGYTF
>TRBJ2-1|-|TRBV19|many
TGTGCCAGTAGTCCGGGACTGATAGATGAGCAGTTCTTC
CASSPGLIDEQFF
>TRBJ2-5|-|TRBV18|many
TGTGCCAGCTCACCAGGGCCGGGGGAGACCCAGTACTTC
CASSPGPGETQYF
>TRBJ2-1|-|TRBV18|many
TGTGCCAGCTCACCTGGTGAATATGAGCAGTTCTTC
CASSPGEYEQFF
>TRBJ1-6|-|TRBV27|many
TGTGCCAGCAGTTTAGCGGGGGAATCACCCCTCCACTTT
CASSLAGESPLHF
>TRBJ1-3|-|TRBV19|few
TGTGCCAGTTTTCACAGGGATGCCGGAAACACCATATATTTT
CASFHRDAGNTIYF
>TRBJ2-7|-|TRBV7-2|many
TGTGCCAGCAGCTCCGGCCGGAATGGCTACGAGCAGTACTTC
CASSSGRNGYEQYF
>TRBJ1-4|-|TRBV19|-
TGTGCCAGTAGTGGCAGGGGAGACGAGGGTAATGAAAAACTGTTTTTT
CASSGRGDEGNEKLFF
>TRBJ2-7|TRBD1|TRBV29-1|-
TGCAGCGTCCGACAGGGGTCCTACGAGCAGTACTTC
CSVRQGSYEQYF
>TRBJ2-2|TRBD2|TRBV6-6|many
TGTGCCAGCAGTTACGGGAGGGCCGGGGAGCTGTTTTTT
CASSYGRAGELFF
>TRBJ2-7|TRBD1|TRBV20-1|many
TGCAGTGCTAGAAGGGACAGGGGCTACTACGAGCAGTACTTC
CSARRDRGYYEQYF
>TRBJ1-2|-|TRBV20-1|many
TGCAGTGCTAGAGGCGGGCAGCTAAACTATGGCTACACCTTC
CSARGGQLNYGYTF
>TRBJ1-3|-|TRBV5-1|many
TGCGCCAGCGGACCAGGTCAGAACTCTGGAAACACCATATATTTT
CASGPGQNSGNTIYF
>TRBJ2-3|-|TRBV19|many
TGTGCCAGTAGCTACTATATCCAGGGCACAGATACGCAGTATTTT
CASSYYIQGTDTQYF
>TRBJ2-2|TRBD1|TRBV19|many
TGTGCCAGTAGTAACACAGGGGAAGCTGTCGGGGAGCTGTTTTTT
CASSNTGEAVGELFF
>TRBJ2-3|TRBD1|TRBV9|many
TGTGCCAGCAGCATCCGGGACAGGGTAGATACGCAGTATTTT
CASSIRDRVDTQYF
>TRBJ2-1|TRBD2|TRBV6-4|medium-sized
TGTGCCAGCAGCCCTCTAGCGGGGGGGCCTGATGAGCAGTTCTTC
CASSPLAGGPDEQFF
>TRBJ2-5|TRBD2|TRBV12-3/TRBV12-4|many
TGTGCCAGCAGTACCGGGACTAGCGGGGGCCTGTGGCAAGAGACCCAGTACTTC
CASSTGTSGGLWQETQYF
>TRBJ2-2|TRBD2|TRBV7-2|many
TGTGCCAGCAGCTTAAGCGGGGCGGTCACCGGGGAGCTGTTTTTT
CASSLSGAVTGELFF
>TRBJ1-2|-|TRBV5-1|many
TGCGCCAGCAGCTTACAAGGGGCAGGAGTCTATGGCTACACCTTC
CASSLQGAGVYGYTF
>TRBJ2-5|-|TRBV7-2|many
TGTGCCAGCAGCCGTTACCGACAAGAGACCCAGTACTTC
CASSRYRQETQYF
>TRBJ2-1|TRBD1|TRBV16|many
TGTGCCAGCAGCCCTGACAGGGGAAGGCAGTTCTTC
CASSPDRGRQFF
>TRBJ2-6|-|TRBV12-3/TRBV12-4|-
TGTGCCAGCAGTTTTGGGGCCAACGTCCTGACTTTC
CASSFGANVLTF